This entry features one T cell receptor beta chain sequence. What it binds is unknown. An end of the junction differs from the germline gene, which may be a read error. This specimen belongs to a study of cytomegalovirus exposure and HLA in healthy donors. Study-wide context: Within the Caucasian-associated ancestry cluster were around 80% of the approximately 400 genotyped donors.

The PCR was carried out with 60 Vbeta primers and 13 Jbeta primers. TCRdb's copy holds only in-frame clones and misses some; the assay was immunoSEQ multiplex PCR. The sample yields approximately 160,000 clones, roughly 75% seen once. Broader study findings: Researchers reported in a later analysis that a missense DCLRE1C variant was tied to TCR beta V- and J-gene trimming. Segments of the TCR beta V type were, in most cases, productive about 87% or about 30% of the time in an earlier analysis.

Sequencing was done on a sample of PBMCs. This TCR came from a man in his late teens or twenties in good health and CMV-seronegative.

The CDR3 bases are TGTGCCAGCAGTGATCCGGGAGGGGCCCAAAAGACCCAGTACTTC. Translation: CASSDPGGAQKTQYF. V and J are TRBV6-1 and TRBJ2-5, with 8 bases identical to TRBD2. The CDR3 is 15 residues long. Germline CDR1 and CDR2: MNHNS and SASEGT.